These 29 T cell receptor beta chains came from one sample sequenced in a study of T cell repertoires in cytomegalovirus infection. Each CDR3 protein is one row after TCRdb ran MiXCR on the reads. This table holds approximately 490,000 distinct CDR3 sequences, around 10% found once. Sequenced: PBMCs. These receptors all stem from a human donor in good health (CMV status not recorded). Some clones in this sample may be carry-over from other donors' samples.

This clonotype was seen at least ten times. This chain uses TRBV7-2 with TRBJ2-5, with D hard to call. There are 13 residues in the CDR3. Germline V gives CDR1 SGHTA, CDR2 FQGNSA. The V end lost 1 base, the J end lost 4 bases, and 7 bases lay between the germline ends. The CDR3 is CASSLDPSETQYF. CDR3 DNA: TGTGCCAGCAGCTTAGACCCGTCAGAGACCCAGTACTTC. The full variable domain, completed using reference TRBV7-2 and TRBJ2-5, is GAGVSQSPSNKVTEKGKDVELRCDPISGHTALYWYRQSLGQGLEFLIYFQGNSAPDKSGLPSDRFSAERTGGSVSTLTIQRTQQEDSAVYLCASSLDPSETQYFGPGTRLLVL.

This clonotype has only a few counts. This chain links TRBV9 with TRBJ2-3; 7 nucleotides agree with TRBD2. The CDR3 loop spans 15 amino acids. The germline CDR1 and CDR2 sequences are SGDLS and YYNGEE. The V segment lost 3 bases and the J segment 2 bases; nucleotides outside the gene matches: 6. CDR3 residues: CASSAPAGVTDTQYF. The CDR3 DNA sequence: TGTGCCAGCAGCGCCCCTGCGGGGGTCACAGATACGCAGTATTTT.

The V call is TRBV2, the J call TRBJ1-5; TRBD1 matches 12 bases. V trimming: 6 bases; J trimming: 7 bases; junction bases outside the gene matches: 7. CDR1 is SNHLY, CDR2 FYNNEI, per germline. The CDR3 runs to 15 residues. The CDR3: CASSLGQGAWQPQHF. For the CDR3, the DNA is TGTGCCAGCAGCCTGGGACAGGGGGCTTGGCAGCCCCAGCATTTT.

This clonotype appeared a few times. This chain uses TRBV20-1 with TRBJ2-3; either TRBD1 or TRBD2 may fit D (5 bases each). In germline, CDR1 is DFQATT, CDR2 SNEGSKA (reference sequence). The V and J ends lost 2 bases and 0 bases respectively, with 12 bases between them. The CDR3 spans 15 residues. The CDR3 DNA reads TGCAGTGCTAGATTGTGGGACCCCAGCACAGATACGCAGTATTTT. Its protein product is CSARLWDPSTDTQYF.

This clonotype was detected ten times or more. The chain has TRBV19 and TRBJ1-2; no reliable D call. V shed 10 bases and J shed 1 base, with 13 bases lying between them. This CDR3 contains 13 residues. CDR1 and CDR2 from the germline V gene are LNHDA and SQIVND (reference sequence). The CDR3 DNA follows: TGTGCCACCCTAGACCGATTTAACTATGGCTACACCTTC. It is translated as CATLDRFNYGYTF.

This clonotype appeared many times. This chain joins TRBV7-2 and TRBJ1-2, with D unresolved. Trimming pared 4 bases from V and 8 bases from J, leaving 17 bases between. This CDR3 is built from 14 residues. Germline-derived CDR1 and CDR2 are SGHTA and FQGNSA. The CDR3, as DNA: TGTGCCAGCAGCTCACAAATTGACCTGGCCGGCTACACCTTC. This translates into CASSSQIDLAGYTF.

This clonotype was counted many times. The V call is TRBV12-5, the J call TRBJ1-6; possibly TRBD1 for D (6 bases). The CDR3 sequence is 14 residues long. Looked up from germline, CDR1 is LGHNT and CDR2 is FRNRAP. The ends were cut back, 5 bases at V and 5 bases at J, with 10 bases in the middle. The CDR3 protein is CASGDRPNNSPLHF. The CDR3, as DNA: TGTGCTAGTGGTGACAGGCCTAATAATTCACCCCTCCACTTT. Variable domain in full (rest from reference TRBV12-5 and TRBJ1-6): DARVTQTPRHKVTEMGQEVTMRCQPILGHNTVFWYRQTMMQGLELLAYFRNRAPLDDSGMPKDRFSAEMPDATLATLKIQPSEPRDSAVYFCASGDRPNNSPLHFGNGTRLTVT.

At least ten counts were recorded for this clonotype. The chain links TRBV29-1 to TRBJ2-5; a possible D gene is TRBD2 (5 bases). Between the trimmed V and J ends, which lost 4 bases and 0 bases, there was a span of 6 bases. Germline V gives CDR1 SQVTM, CDR2 ANQGSEA. The CDR3 length is 12 residues. The CDR3: CSVGGYQETQYF. The DNA of the CDR3 is TGCAGCGTTGGAGGGTACCAAGAGACCCAGTACTTC. The whole variable domain, remainder taken from reference TRBV29-1 and TRBJ2-5, is SAVISQKPSRDICQRGTSLTIQCQVDSQVTMMFWYRQQPGQSLTLIATANQGSEATYESGFVIDKFPISRPNLTFSTLTVSNMSPEDSSIYLCSVGGYQETQYFGPGTRLLVL.

CDR3 amino acids: CASSLPYQETQYF. Here the CDR3 DNA reads TGTGCCAGCAGCTTACCGTACCAAGAGACCCAGTACTTC. The J gene is TRBJ2-5, the V gene TRBV7-9; D is undetermined. Looked up from germline, CDR1 is SEHNR and CDR2 is FQNEAQ (reference sequence). The V end lost 2 bases, the J end lost 0 bases, and 4 bases lay between the germline ends. The CDR3 length is 13 residues.

This clonotype was counted ten times or more. The chain is built from TRBV10-3 and TRBJ2-5; TRBD1 matches 8 bases. Germline CDR1 and CDR2: ENHRY and SYGVKD. This CDR3 region has 14 residues. With 4 bases clipped from V and 1 base from J, the junction kept 2 bases outside the gene matches. The CDR3 coding sequence is TGTGCCATCAGTGGACAGGGGTCCCAAGAGACCCAGTACTTC. Its translation is CAISGQGSQETQYF.

A note on this clonotype: A read error may explain this, as a much larger clone is one base away. The V call is TRBV13, the J call TRBJ2-1; 8 nucleotides align to TRBD1. Per germline, CDR1 PRHDT and CDR2 FYEKMQ (reference sequence). The J segment lost 5 bases and the V segment lost 5 bases, leaving 11 bases of the junction unmatched. CDR3 length: 16 amino acids. The CDR3 DNA reads TGTGCCAGCAGCCCCTGGGACAGGTGGAGGAACAATGAGCAGTTCTTC. This translates into CASSPWDRWRNNEQFF.

This clonotype occurred many times. This chain uses TRBV5-1 with TRBJ1-5; possibly TRBD1 for D (5 bases). This CDR3 is 17 amino acids long. CDR1 and CDR2 (germline): SGHRS, YFSETQ. Deletions cut 0 bases from V and 2 bases from J, with 15 bases between. The CDR3 reads CASSLGPRGEGNQPQHF. CDR3 nucleotide sequence: TGCGCCAGCAGCTTGGGGCCGAGGGGAGAGGGCAATCAGCCCCAGCATTTT.

The chain links TRBV5-1 to TRBJ1-1; 9 bases align to TRBD1. With 4 bases clipped from V and 1 base from J, the junction kept 5 bases outside the gene matches. The CDR3 length is 15 residues. Germline CDR1 is SGHRS and CDR2 is YFSETQ. CDR3 sequence (DNA): TGCGCCAGCAGCGGACGACAGGGGGGGAACACTGAAGCTTTCTTT. This sequence encodes CASSGRQGGNTEAFF.

This clonotype was detected ten times or more. The CDR3 sequence is CASSFPRLGQGNEKLFF. The CDR3 nucleotides are TGTGCCAGCAGCTTCCCCCGGCTAGGACAGGGTAATGAAAAACTGTTTTTT. V gene TRBV7-9 combines with J gene TRBJ1-4, with 8 bases aligning to TRBD1. V trimming: 3 bases; J trimming: 4 bases; junction bases outside the gene matches: 10. CDR1 is SEHNR, CDR2 FQNEAQ, per germline (reference sequence). CDR3 length equals 17 residues. Based on the CDR3 plus reference TRBV7-9 and TRBJ1-4, the full variable domain is DTGVSQNPRHKITKRGQNVTFRCDPISEHNRLYWYRQTLGQGPEFLTYFQNEAQLEKSRLLSDRFSAERPKGSFSTLEIQRTEQGDSAMYLCASSFPRLGQGNEKLFFGSGTQLSVL.

This clonotype has a single count. The chain couples TRBV20-1 to TRBJ1-4, with D unclear. The germline V gene has CDR1 DFQATT and CDR2 SNEGSKA (reference sequence). V lost 7 bases, J lost 5 bases, and 14 bases lay in between. This CDR3 has 13 amino acids. The CDR3 sequence: CSVWSVQNEKLFF. CDR3 coding DNA: TGCAGTGTATGGTCCGTACAGAATGAAAAACTGTTTTTT.

This clonotype has ten or more counts. This chain joins TRBV12-3 or TRBV12-4 and TRBJ1-2, with unresolved D. V was shortened by 7 bases and J by 5 bases, with 8 bases between the two germline ends. The CDR3 is 11 amino acids. The chain's CDR3 is CASTSGYGYTF. CDR3 bases: TGTGCCAGCACCTCCGGTTATGGCTACACCTTC.

This chain connects TRBV29-1 to TRBJ2-7; maybe TRBD1 (5 bases). The V end lost 4 bases, the J end lost 7 bases, and 14 bases lay between the germline ends. Germline CDR1 is SQVTM and CDR2 is ANQGSEA. This CDR3 has 12 residues. The DNA of the CDR3 is TGCAGCGTTGTGCGGCAGGGCAGGGAGCAGTACTTC. This encodes CSVVRQGREQYF.

This clonotype has ten or more counts. The CDR3: CASSRPTGKETEAFF. The CDR3 DNA reads TGTGCCAGCAGCCGACCCACAGGGAAGGAGACTGAAGCTTTCTTT. The V call is TRBV12-3 or TRBV12-4, the J call TRBJ1-1; tentative D call: TRBD1 (6 bases). This CDR3 comprises 15 residues. The V gene lost 6 bases and the J gene lost 5 bases, with 19 bases spanning the gap.

This clonotype appeared a few times. The genes are TRBV6-1 and TRBJ2-7, with a weak D call TRBD2 (5 bases). Trimming removed 2 bases at V and 7 bases at J, with 18 bases between. Germline assignment: CDR1 MNHNS and CDR2 SASEGT. CDR3 length equals 15 residues. CDR3 coding DNA: TGTGCCAGCAGTGAAAAGAGGGCGCGGGCGTGGGAGCAGTACTTC. Its protein product is CASSEKRARAWEQYF.

This clonotype was recorded a few times. The J gene is TRBJ2-7, the V gene TRBV3-1; D is unresolved. The CDR3 has 12 amino acids. V was pared by 1 base and J by 11 bases, with 12 bases between. The germline V gene encodes CDR1 LGHDT and CDR2 YNNKEL (reference sequence). This chain's CDR3 is CASSQGGRSEYF. Here the CDR3 DNA reads TGTGCCAGCAGCCAAGGCGGCAGGTCCGAGTACTTC.

CDR3 DNA: TGTGCCAGCAGTTACAATGAGATCTCCTATGGCTACACCTTC. Its translation is CASSYNEISYGYTF. The chain carries TRBV6-5 and TRBJ1-2; D ambiguous. CDR3 size: 14 residues. The V gene lost 2 bases and the J gene lost 4 bases, with 11 bases spanning the gap. From germline, CDR1 is MNHEY and CDR2 SVGAGI.

The CDR3 DNA reads as TGTGCCAGCTCACCACGGCAGGGGGCGCGAACTAATGAAAAACTGTTTTTT. Amino acids: CASSPRQGARTNEKLFF. The rearrangement uses TRBV18 and TRBJ1-4; 8 bases agree with TRBD1. The germline V gene has CDR1 KGHSH and CDR2 LQKENI. The CDR3 has 17 amino acids. Unmatched junction bases numbered 5, after V lost 1 base and J lost 1 base.

The chain links TRBV18 to TRBJ2-1; D is unclear. This CDR3 contains 13 residues. Trimming stripped 2 bases from V and 9 bases from J, with 11 bases between. Germline V CDR1 and CDR2: KGHSH, LQKENI. The CDR3 DNA sequence: TGTGCCAGCTCACCAGACGGGCGGATTGAGCAGTTCTTC. As protein: CASSPDGRIEQFF.

The V and J genes are TRBV6-5 and TRBJ2-7, with 9 bases fitting TRBD1. Trimming cost V 6 bases and J 3 bases; bases outside gene matches: 6. Germline values: CDR1 MNHEY, CDR2 SVGAGI. The CDR3 runs to 14 residues. In nucleotides, the CDR3 is TGTGCCAGCAGCATGGACAGGGGAGACTACGAGCAGTACTTC. Its translation is CASSMDRGDYEQYF.

This chain joins TRBV7-9 and TRBJ2-1, with D unclear. CDR1 is SEHNR, CDR2 FQNEAQ, per germline (reference sequence). The length of the CDR3 is 15 residues. The ends were cut back, 0 bases at V and 8 bases at J, with 14 bases in the middle. The CDR3 region is CASSLAVQGRDEQFF. The CDR3 DNA reads as TGTGCCAGCAGCTTAGCGGTCCAAGGTAGGGATGAGCAGTTCTTC. Looking up the rest from reference TRBV7-9 and TRBJ2-1 gives the full variable domain: DTGVSQNPRHKITKRGQNVTFRCDPISEHNRLYWYRQTLGQGPEFLTYFQNEAQLEKSRLLSDRFSAERPKGSFSTLEIQRTEQGDSAMYLCASSLAVQGRDEQFFGPGTRLTVL.

This clonotype was recorded at least ten times. The rearrangement uses TRBV7-9 and TRBJ2-2; 10 bases map to TRBD2. Germline loops: CDR1 SEHNR, CDR2 FQNEAQ (reference sequence). The CDR3 extends over 13 amino acids. The trim removed 10 bases at V and 5 bases at J, leaving 4 bases unmatched. The CDR3 sequence: CATLAGVTGELFF. The CDR3 nucleotides read TGTGCCACCCTAGCGGGAGTTACCGGGGAGCTGTTTTTT. Full variable domain (missing parts from reference TRBV7-9 and TRBJ2-2): DTGVSQNPRHKITKRGQNVTFRCDPISEHNRLYWYRQTLGQGPEFLTYFQNEAQLEKSRLLSDRFSAERPKGSFSTLEIQRTEQGDSAMYLCATLAGVTGELFFGEGSRLTVL.

This clonotype appeared many times. The V and J genes are TRBV11-3 and TRBJ2-3; 7 bases map to TRBD1. Per germline, CDR1 SGHNT and CDR2 YENEEA. The CDR3 covers 16 residues. V lost 1 base to trimming and J lost 4 bases; unmatched junction nucleotides: 8. CDR3 in DNA: TGTGCCAGCAGCTTAGGAGGGGGCGTGGACGCAGATACGCAGTATTTT. Translation gives CASSLGGGVDADTQYF.

This clonotype was counted many times. This rearrangement joins TRBV11-2 to TRBJ2-2; D not certain. V lost 1 base to trimming and J lost 0 bases, with 15 bases between them. CDR3 length: 18 residues. CDR1 is SGHAT and CDR2 is FQNNGV in the germline V gene. This CDR3 reads CASSLGSPGIANTGELFF. CDR3 coding DNA: TGTGCCAGCAGCTTAGGATCCCCAGGCATCGCGAACACCGGGGAGCTGTTTTTT. The full variable domain, with the rest looked up from reference TRBV11-2 and TRBJ2-2, is EAGVAQSPRYKIIEKRQSVAFWCNPISGHATLYWYQQILGQGPKLLIQFQNNGVVDDSQLPKDRFSAERLKGVDSTLKIQPAKLEDSAVYLCASSLGSPGIANTGELFFGEGSRLTVL.

At least ten counts were recorded for this clonotype. This chain connects TRBV5-4 to TRBJ2-1; 11 bases line up with TRBD1. J lost 8 bases, V lost 0 bases, and 7 bases had no gene match. The CDR3 contains 16 residues. From germline, CDR1 is SGHNT and CDR2 YYREEE (reference sequence). CDR3 coding DNA: TGTGCCAGCAGCTTGGCCGGGACAGGGGGTATTGATGAGCAGTTCTTC. Translation gives CASSLAGTGGIDEQFF.